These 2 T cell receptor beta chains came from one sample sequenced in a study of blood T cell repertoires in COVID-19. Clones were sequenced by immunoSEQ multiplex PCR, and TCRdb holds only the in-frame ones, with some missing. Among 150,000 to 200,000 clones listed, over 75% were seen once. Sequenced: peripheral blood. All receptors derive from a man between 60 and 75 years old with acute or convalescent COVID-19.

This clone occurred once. Written as DNA, the CDR3 is TGTGCCAGCAGCACCCGACTAGCGGGAGGAAGGGAGACCCAGTACTTC. Protein: CASSTRLAGGRETQYF. The gene calls are TRBV7-6 and TRBJ2-5, with 13 bases lining up with TRBD2. This CDR3 comprises 16 residues. Per the germline V gene, CDR1 is SGHVS and CDR2 is FNYEAQ. Losses at the gene ends were 5 bases for V and 5 bases for J; bases not matched to a gene: 8.

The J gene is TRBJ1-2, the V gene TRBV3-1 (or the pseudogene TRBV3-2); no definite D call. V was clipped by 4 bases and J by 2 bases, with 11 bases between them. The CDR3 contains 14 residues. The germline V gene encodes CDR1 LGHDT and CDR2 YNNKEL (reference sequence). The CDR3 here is CASSLSRKNYGYTF. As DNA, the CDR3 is TGTGCCAGCAGCCTGAGCAGGAAAAACTATGGCTACACCTTC.